Following are 31 T cell receptor beta chains from one sample sequenced in a study of T-cell reconstitution after alpha-beta-depleted transplantation in children. As it was prepared, the TCRbeta library received unique molecular identifiers. TCRdb re-called the PCR reads with MiXCR, one entry per CDR3 protein. The sample yields some 500,000 distinct CDR3 sequences, around 16% seen once. The material was PBMCs from the stem cell graft donor, obtained from the stem cell graft. The source of these receptors is a human donor who donated a stem cell graft to a child with acute lymphoblastic leukemia.

This rearrangement joins TRBV21-1 to TRBJ1-5. TRBV21-1 counts as a pseudogene. This CDR3 is built from 15 residues. The DNA for the CDR3 is TGTGCCAGCAGCAAAGCGCGCTATAGCAATCAGCCCCAGCATTTT. Translating gives CASSKARYSNQPQHF.

This chain uses TRBV27 with TRBJ2-2; 9 positions match TRBD2. Germline loops: CDR1 MNHEY, CDR2 SMNVEV (reference sequence). V lost 3 bases to trimming and J lost 0 bases; unmatched junction nucleotides: 8. The CDR3 runs 18 residues. CDR3 sequence (DNA): TGTGCCAGCAGTTTTATGGTAGCGGGAGCTCCGAACACCGGGGAGCTGTTTTTT. It yields the protein CASSFMVAGAPNTGELFF.

The chain employs TRBV12-3 or TRBV12-4 and TRBJ1-1; no reliable D call. Trimming cost V 2 bases and J 0 bases, with 13 bases left between them. This CDR3 is 16 amino acids long. DNA for the CDR3: TGTGCCAGCAGTTTACGGCTAGGACGGATGAACACTGAAGCTTTCTTT. This translates into CASSLRLGRMNTEAFF.

The sample holds a few counts of this clonotype. The chain employs TRBV10-3 and TRBJ2-3; possible D gene TRBD2, 6 bases. Germline V CDR1 and CDR2: ENHRY, SYGVKD. CDR3 length: 14 residues. Trimming pared 10 bases from V and 5 bases from J, leaving 19 bases between. This CDR3 is CATSLRPGEDTQYF. The DNA of the CDR3 is TGTGCCACCTCCCTCCGGCCGGGGGAAGATACGCAGTATTTT.

The V call is TRBV9, the J call TRBJ2-7; D gene unclear. V was shortened by 4 bases and J by 3 bases, with 17 bases between the two germline ends. Looked up from germline, CDR1 is SGDLS and CDR2 is YYNGEE. This CDR3 has 15 amino acids. The DNA for the CDR3 is TGTGCCAGCAGCCCCCGGGCCCTCAGGAACTACGAGCAGTACTTC. This sequence encodes CASSPRALRNYEQYF.

This clonotype was picked up a small number of times. The chain combines TRBV20-1 with TRBJ2-1; D may correspond to TRBD1 or TRBD2 (6 bases each). Germline loops: CDR1 DFQATT, CDR2 SNEGSKA (reference sequence). Trimming took off 5 bases at V and 5 bases at J, with 16 bases between the two ends. The CDR3 length is 14 residues. CDR3 region: CSAQQGGGHNEQFF. CDR3 nucleotide sequence: TGCAGTGCTCAACAGGGTGGGGGGCACAATGAGCAGTTCTTC.

CDR3 DNA: TGCGCCAGCAGCTTGTTCGCCCGGGGGCTGGGGGAGACCCAGTACTTC. The encoded protein is CASSLFARGLGETQYF. The J gene is TRBJ2-5, the V gene TRBV5-1; D could derive from TRBD1 or TRBD2 (6 bases each). The CDR3 is 16 amino acids. The V gene's germline CDR1 is SGHRS and CDR2 YFSETQ. Trimming shortened V by 1 base and J by 5 bases, and 18 bases separated the two germline ends.

The V and J genes are TRBV12-3 or TRBV12-4 and TRBJ1-5; D possibly corresponds to TRBD1 (5 bases). The CDR3 loop spans 14 amino acids. V was cut by 11 bases and J by 0 bases, with 14 bases left in between. In DNA, the CDR3 is TGTGCCTCCCAAAGGGGAAATAGCAATCAGCCCCAGCATTTT. It specifies CASQRGNSNQPQHF.

The rearrangement links TRBV12-3 or TRBV12-4 to TRBJ1-1; D is unclear. This CDR3 is built from 11 residues. Trimming took 6 bases from V and 8 from J, leaving 10 bases between them. CDR3 in DNA: TGTGCCAGCAGGATGCGGGTAGAAGCTTTCTTT. Translation: CASRMRVEAFF.

V and J are TRBV5-1 and TRBJ2-7; D remains ambiguous. V shed 0 bases and J shed 6 bases, with 7 bases lying between them. The length of the CDR3 is 12 residues. In germline, CDR1 is SGHRS, CDR2 YFSETQ. For the CDR3, the DNA is TGCGCCAGCAGCTTGGGTCCTGCCGAGCAGTACTTC. It codes for CASSLGPAEQYF.

This clonotype was counted a few times. The rearrangement uses TRBV4-2 and TRBJ2-4; D is possibly TRBD2 (6 bases). The germline V gene has CDR1 LGHNA and CDR2 YNFKEQ. This CDR3 is 16 amino acids long. The V end lost 2 bases, the J end lost 0 bases, and 11 bases lay between the germline ends. The CDR3 spells CASSQTSSLAKNIQYF. Here the CDR3 DNA reads TGTGCCAGCAGCCAAACTAGCTCCTTAGCCAAAAACATTCAGTACTTC.

The chain recombines TRBV19 with TRBJ2-7; no firm D call. CDR1 and CDR2 (germline): LNHDA, SQIVND (reference sequence). V was trimmed by 3 bases and J by 0 bases, leaving 18 bases between them. The CDR3 runs 17 residues. The CDR3 nucleotides are TGTGCCAGTAGTATGATATGGGCGGCTACCTTCTCCTACGAGCAGTACTTC. Amino acid sequence: CASSMIWAATFSYEQYF.

This clonotype appeared a few times. This chain links TRBV20-1 with TRBJ2-3, with 7 bases aligning to TRBD2. Trimming cost V 3 bases and J 2 bases; bases outside gene matches: 14. The length of the CDR3 is 17 residues. The germline gives CDR1 DFQATT, CDR2 SNEGSKA (reference sequence). The CDR3 reads CSARDLGRGSHTDTQYF. The CDR3 region has the DNA TGCAGTGCTAGGGACCTGGGACGCGGGAGCCACACAGATACGCAGTATTTT.

In its sample, this clonotype was seen a few times. The chain has TRBV10-3 and TRBJ1-4, with 7 bases aligning to TRBD1. Germline CDR1 ENHRY, CDR2 SYGVKD. J was trimmed by 4 bases and V by 8 bases; bases with no gene match: 13. This CDR3 contains 16 residues. The CDR3 region is CAIGRGRGGLNEKLFF. The CDR3 bases are TGTGCCATCGGAAGGGGGCGCGGGGGACTTAATGAAAAACTGTTTTTT.

This chain connects TRBV29-1 to TRBJ2-4; D is ambiguous. Germline V gives CDR1 SQVTM, CDR2 ANQGSEA. The CDR3 covers 11 residues. The V end was cut by 6 bases, the J end by 9 bases, with 12 bases between. Here the CDR3 DNA reads TGCAGCGTCGATTCCGGTAGCATTCAGTACTTC. It codes for CSVDSGSIQYF.

This clonotype has more than one count but fewer than ten. The chain employs TRBV5-1 and TRBJ2-3; 7 nucleotides match TRBD2. Trimming cost V 2 bases and J 4 bases; bases outside gene matches: 10. The germline V gene has CDR1 SGHRS and CDR2 YFSETQ. This CDR3 region has 16 residues. CDR3 nucleotide sequence: TGCGCCAGCAGCTTTGGCGCGGGAGCCCAGGCAGATACGCAGTATTTT. As protein: CASSFGAGAQADTQYF.

V usage is TRBV12-3 or TRBV12-4 and J usage is TRBJ2-3; TRBD2 agrees at 7 bases. The CDR3 contains 17 residues. V lost 2 bases to trimming and J lost 4 bases; unmatched junction nucleotides: 12. The CDR3: CASSLNSMDAGADTQYF. The CDR3 DNA follows: TGTGCCAGCAGTTTAAATAGTATGGATGCGGGGGCAGATACGCAGTATTTT.

In this sample, this clonotype turned up a few times. The chain couples TRBV20-1 to TRBJ1-2; weak D call: TRBD1 (5 bases). The CDR3 contains 13 residues. V shed 6 bases and J shed 4 bases, with 15 bases lying between them. The germline CDR1 and CDR2 sequences are DFQATT and SNEGSKA (reference sequence). CDR3 protein: CSAEGPGSYGYTF. Here the CDR3 DNA reads TGCAGTGCCGAGGGGCCAGGCAGCTATGGCTACACCTTC.

The chain carries TRBV9 and TRBJ2-5; 7 bases are shared with TRBD2. V shed 4 bases, J shed 0 bases, and the junction held 3 bases outside the gene matches. From germline, CDR1 is SGDLS and CDR2 YYNGEE. The CDR3 has 14 amino acids. The CDR3 loop is CASSRGTNQETQYF. In DNA form, the CDR3 reads TGTGCCAGCAGCCGCGGGACTAACCAAGAGACCCAGTACTTC.

This chain joins TRBV4-1 and TRBJ2-7, with D perhaps matching TRBD1 or TRBD2 (6 bases each). Germline CDR1 and CDR2: MGHRA and YSYEKL. This CDR3 region has 16 residues. V was clipped by 1 base and J by 1 base, with 14 bases between them. The CDR3 DNA reads as TGCGCCAGCAGCCAAGGGGGGGCTCCGTCTTCCTACGAGCAGTACTTC. Protein sequence: CASSQGGAPSSYEQYF.

This chain uses TRBV4-1 with TRBJ2-5; D is possibly TRBD2 (7 bases). Per germline, CDR1 MGHRA and CDR2 YSYEKL. Deletions cut 3 bases from V and 0 bases from J, with 17 bases between. The CDR3 is 17 amino acids. DNA for the CDR3: TGCGCCAGCAGCCAGGGGGAGAGGGGGGGTAACCAAGAGACCCAGTACTTC. The encoded protein is CASSQGERGGNQETQYF.

V gene TRBV19 combines with J gene TRBJ2-7; 8 positions match TRBD2. With V trimmed by 4 bases and J by 6 bases, 11 bases remained unmatched. Germline V gene data show CDR1 as LNHDA and CDR2 as SQIVND (reference sequence). The CDR3 extends over 15 amino acids. The CDR3 loop is CASSRGTSGVGEQYF. The CDR3, as DNA: TGTGCCAGTAGTAGGGGCACTAGCGGCGTTGGCGAGCAGTACTTC.

This clonotype was recorded at least ten times. CDR3 sequence: CASSLGRGNSPLHF. In DNA, the CDR3 is TGTGCCAGCAGTCTGGGGCGCGGGAATTCACCCCTCCACTTT. V is TRBV13 and J is TRBJ1-6; weak D call: TRBD1 (5 bases). Germline CDR1 PRHDT, CDR2 FYEKMQ (reference sequence). The CDR3 loop spans 14 amino acids. Trimming cost V 6 bases and J 7 bases, with 13 bases left between them.

The chain is built from TRBV20-1 and TRBJ2-5; D possibly corresponds to TRBD2 (5 bases). Looked up from germline, CDR1 is DFQATT and CDR2 is SNEGSKA (reference sequence). The CDR3 is made up of 15 amino acids. The germline V and J ends were trimmed by 6 bases and 4 bases, with 21 bases remaining between them. This chain's CDR3 is CSARSRDLDGETQYF. As DNA, the CDR3 is TGCAGTGCCAGGAGTCGGGATCTAGACGGAGAGACCCAGTACTTC.

In its sample, this clonotype was seen a few times. The J gene is TRBJ2-7, the V gene TRBV6-2 or TRBV6-3; 9 nucleotides match TRBD1. Germline CDR1 and CDR2: MNHEY and SVGEGT. The V and J ends lost 2 bases and 4 bases, in that order; junction bases with no gene match: 3. This CDR3 is 14 amino acids long. The CDR3 here is CASSYGTGFYEQYF. The CDR3 bases are TGTGCCAGCAGTTACGGGACAGGGTTTTACGAGCAGTACTTC.

This rearrangement joins TRBV5-1 to TRBJ1-1; 8 bases are shared with TRBD1. Germline trimming cut 5 bases from V and 1 base from J; bases unmatched to any gene: 7. From germline, CDR1 is SGHRS and CDR2 YFSETQ. The CDR3 runs to 15 residues. The DNA of the CDR3 is TGCGCCAGCAGTTTCCTTGGGACAGGGAACACTGAAGCTTTCTTT. Translating gives CASSFLGTGNTEAFF.

This chain joins TRBV5-1 and TRBJ2-7; TRBD2 might be the D (6 bases). This CDR3 contains 13 residues. The germline V gene has CDR1 SGHRS and CDR2 YFSETQ. The V gene lost 3 bases and the J gene lost 5 bases, with 12 bases spanning the gap. This CDR3 is CASSSGSADEQYF. The CDR3 nucleotides read TGCGCCAGCAGCTCCGGGAGTGCCGACGAGCAGTACTTC.

This clonotype was detected a few times. The V gene is TRBV5-1, the J gene TRBJ2-7; 10 bases match TRBD2. Germline V lookup: CDR1 SGHRS, CDR2 YFSETQ. CDR3 size: 15 residues. Trimming took 4 bases from V and 3 from J; bases not matched to a gene: 7. DNA for the CDR3: TGCGCCAGCAGCCCGACTAGCGGGCGAAACTACGAGCAGTACTTC. The encoded protein is CASSPTSGRNYEQYF.

The sample holds a few counts of this clonotype. The chain uses TRBV5-1 and TRBJ2-1, with D tentatively TRBD2 (7 bases). Germline V lookup: CDR1 SGHRS, CDR2 YFSETQ. Trimming shortened V by 7 bases and J by 2 bases, and 19 bases separated the two germline ends. CDR3 length equals 16 residues. CDR3 residues: CASAGHREGPYNEQFF. In DNA form, the CDR3 reads TGCGCCAGCGCAGGACACAGGGAGGGACCCTACAATGAGCAGTTCTTC.

This clonotype has only a few counts. CDR3 coding DNA: TGTGCCAGCTCACCTTCAGCGGGATATTCCTACGAGCAGTACTTC. Its protein is CASSPSAGYSYEQYF. V usage is TRBV18 and J usage is TRBJ2-7, with 7 nucleotides matching TRBD2. With 3 bases clipped from V and 1 base from J, the junction kept 6 bases outside the gene matches. Germline V gene sequence: CDR1 KGHSH, CDR2 LQKENI. The CDR3 length is 15 residues.

CDR3 DNA sequence: TGCGCCAGCAGCCCCGGACTAGCGGGAAGGGCCGGGGAGCTGTTTTTT. Amino acids: CASSPGLAGRAGELFF. This chain uses TRBV5-1 with TRBJ2-2; TRBD2 matches at 12 bases. The germline gives CDR1 SGHRS, CDR2 YFSETQ. The CDR3 is 16 amino acids. V was clipped by 4 bases and J by 6 bases; unmatched bases: 7.